Presented here are 5 T cell receptor beta chains from one specimen sequenced in a study of T cells after yellow fever vaccination. TCRdb called the 5' RACE reads again in MiXCR, with one record for every CDR3 protein. The top ten clones hold 0.5% to 0.65% of a sample with about 150,000 distinct CDR3 sequences, about 6.9% of them seen once. Specimen: CD4+ T cells sorted from PBMCs, collected 10 days after the yellow fever booster vaccination. The receptors here all came from a man aged 25-45 years who received the YFV17D yellow fever vaccine.

This clonotype has ten or more counts. The chain combines TRBV18 with TRBJ1-1; D is uncertain. V lost 1 base and J 3 bases, leaving 9 bases between the germline ends. Germline values: CDR1 KGHSH, CDR2 LQKENI. CDR3 size: 14 residues. The CDR3 sequence is CASSPLDLYTEAFF. The DNA of the CDR3 is TGTGCCAGCTCACCACTGGACCTTTACACTGAAGCTTTCTTT.

The J gene is TRBJ2-5, the V gene TRBV6-5; the D is unclear. From germline, CDR1 is MNHEY and CDR2 SVGAGI. Trimming pared 5 bases from V and 1 base from J, leaving 5 bases between. The length of the CDR3 is 12 residues. CDR3: CASSRFQETQYF. CDR3 sequence (DNA): TGTGCCAGCAGTAGGTTCCAAGAGACCCAGTACTTC.

This clonotype was observed at least ten times. V and J are TRBV11-2 and TRBJ2-1, with TRBD2 as a possible D gene (6 bases). Germline CDR1 and CDR2: SGHAT and FQNNGV. The length of the CDR3 is 15 residues. Trimming pared 2 bases from V and 7 bases from J, leaving 15 bases between. The CDR3 reads CASSLNPDYGNEQFF. The CDR3 DNA sequence: TGTGCCAGCAGCTTAAATCCGGACTACGGGAATGAGCAGTTCTTC.

There are many counts of this clonotype. The rearrangement uses TRBV7-3 and TRBJ2-1; TRBD2 matches 11 bases. J lost 1 base, V lost 4 bases, and 3 bases had no gene match. The germline CDR1 and CDR2 sequences are SGHTA and FQGTGA. The CDR3 runs to 16 residues. The CDR3 loop is CASSSSSGRSYNEQFF. CDR3 DNA: TGTGCCAGCAGCTCTTCTAGCGGGAGGTCCTACAATGAGCAGTTCTTC.

This clonotype was detected ten times or more. The genes are TRBV4-2 and TRBJ2-1, with a possible D match to TRBD1 (5 bases). The V and J ends lost 0 bases and 8 bases respectively, with 17 bases between them. Per germline, CDR1 LGHNA and CDR2 YNFKEQ. CDR3 length equals 16 residues. This chain's CDR3 is CASSQDKTRVWDEQFF. CDR3 bases: TGTGCCAGCAGCCAAGATAAGACCAGGGTTTGGGATGAGCAGTTCTTC.